The rows below give T cell receptor beta chains drawn from one sample of a study of blood T cell repertoires in COVID-19. TCRdb's copy holds only in-frame clones and misses some; the assay was immunoSEQ multiplex PCR. This sample carries about 360,000 clones, over 70% of them seen once, and the ten largest clones take about 3%. The sample consisted of peripheral blood. The receptors shown here come from a man aged 30 to 45 with active or convalescent COVID-19. Each CDR3 is given without its conserved first and last residue. Each record gives: J gene, V gene, D gene, CDR3 protein. D genes are given only for firm matches.

J gene: TRBJ2-1
V gene: TRBV24-1
D gene: .
CDR3 protein: ATSDPGDLADNEQF

J gene: TRBJ1-2
V gene: TRBV7-9
D gene: .
CDR3 protein: ASSLGHPGRYKPNYGYT

J gene: TRBJ2-1
V gene: TRBV3-1/TRBV3-2
D gene: TRBD2
CDR3 protein: ASSQGSSGGAHEQF

J gene: TRBJ1-4
V gene: TRBV2
D gene: .
CDR3 protein: ASSVTRITF

J gene: TRBJ2-2
V gene: TRBV28
D gene: .
CDR3 protein: ASSSPGLPSRRLF

J gene: TRBJ2-5
V gene: TRBV19
D gene: TRBD2
CDR3 protein: ASSIGRASGHQETQY

J gene: TRBJ1-2
V gene: TRBV10-1
D gene: .
CDR3 protein: AAKALSYGYT

J gene: TRBJ2-3
V gene: TRBV7-8
D gene: .
CDR3 protein: ASSAGFGADTQY

J gene: TRBJ2-3
V gene: TRBV11-2
D gene: TRBD2
CDR3 protein: ASSSPSGADTQY

J gene: TRBJ2-7
V gene: TRBV7-2
D gene: TRBD2
CDR3 protein: ASSLEGTSAAYEQY

J gene: TRBJ2-2
V gene: TRBV9
D gene: .
CDR3 protein: ASSVGGHGELF

J gene: TRBJ1-6
V gene: TRBV11-2
D gene: TRBD1
CDR3 protein: ASSLMTGGRSPLH

J gene: TRBJ1-1
V gene: TRBV5-1
D gene: .
CDR3 protein: ASSLSGAETEAF

J gene: TRBJ2-7
V gene: TRBV15
D gene: .
CDR3 protein: ATSRVRVQQGEQY

J gene: TRBJ2-3
V gene: TRBV4-3
D gene: .
CDR3 protein: ASSHLTRRNTQY

J gene: TRBJ1-5
V gene: TRBV30
D gene: .
CDR3 protein: AWRGAGLNQPQH

J gene: TRBJ1-1
V gene: TRBV30
D gene: .
CDR3 protein: AWSPHRTKNTEAF

J gene: TRBJ1-5
V gene: TRBV5-1
D gene: .
CDR3 protein: ASSLDSYSNQPQH

J gene: TRBJ1-2
V gene: TRBV30
D gene: TRBD1
CDR3 protein: AWREGQRPLYGYT

J gene: TRBJ1-2
V gene: TRBV29-1
D gene: TRBD1
CDR3 protein: SVAEGGDDGYT

J gene: TRBJ2-3
V gene: TRBV4-2
D gene: TRBD2
CDR3 protein: ASSRGLAGALTDTQY

J gene: TRBJ2-1
V gene: TRBV3-1/TRBV3-2
D gene: .
CDR3 protein: ASSRALAGNEQF

J gene: TRBJ2-3
V gene: TRBV7-8
D gene: .
CDR3 protein: ASSLAPQGTDTQY

J gene: TRBJ1-1
V gene: TRBV28
D gene: TRBD1
CDR3 protein: AVDRESAPNTEAF

J gene: TRBJ2-7
V gene: TRBV3-1/TRBV3-2
D gene: .
CDR3 protein: ASSQRAASYEQY

J gene: TRBJ1-6
V gene: TRBV9
D gene: .
CDR3 protein: ASSVAALH

J gene: TRBJ2-1
V gene: TRBV24-1
D gene: .
CDR3 protein: ATMGHNNNNEQF

J gene: TRBJ2-2
V gene: TRBV5-4
D gene: TRBD1
CDR3 protein: ASSLGQGPTGELF

J gene: TRBJ2-2
V gene: TRBV19
D gene: .
CDR3 protein: ASRSGSRGELF

J gene: TRBJ2-5
V gene: TRBV11-3
D gene: TRBD2
CDR3 protein: ASSSVGLAGQETQY

J gene: TRBJ2-5
V gene: TRBV3-1/TRBV3-2
D gene: TRBD1
CDR3 protein: ASSQNRGYQETQY

J gene: TRBJ2-7
V gene: TRBV7-3
D gene: TRBD2
CDR3 protein: ASSLKVTSGSFEQY

J gene: TRBJ2-2
V gene: TRBV5-4
D gene: .
CDR3 protein: ASSLDVGARGELF

J gene: TRBJ1-2
V gene: TRBV5-1
D gene: .
CDR3 protein: ASSLNGGLNYGYT

J gene: TRBJ1-2
V gene: TRBV5-1
D gene: TRBD1
CDR3 protein: ASSRGTGSGYGYT

J gene: TRBJ2-2
V gene: TRBV6-1
D gene: TRBD1
CDR3 protein: ASSAYRGRNTGELF

J gene: TRBJ1-3
V gene: TRBV7-8
D gene: TRBD1
CDR3 protein: ASSLQGAAGNTIY

J gene: TRBJ1-6
V gene: TRBV7-2
D gene: TRBD1
CDR3 protein: ASSQGQGVWSPLH

J gene: TRBJ2-3
V gene: TRBV6-6
D gene: TRBD2
CDR3 protein: ASSRLAGARGTQY

J gene: TRBJ1-4
V gene: TRBV12-5
D gene: TRBD1
CDR3 protein: ASRGQGEEKLF

J gene: TRBJ2-2
V gene: TRBV7-9
D gene: TRBD2
CDR3 protein: ASSGTSGVTGELF

J gene: TRBJ2-5
V gene: TRBV9
D gene: .
CDR3 protein: ASSGRDGALSTQY

J gene: TRBJ2-7
V gene: TRBV29-1
D gene: TRBD2
CDR3 protein: SVEASGSGQY

J gene: TRBJ1-1
V gene: TRBV7-9
D gene: .
CDR3 protein: ASSPDSRGAF

J gene: TRBJ1-6
V gene: TRBV7-2
D gene: TRBD1
CDR3 protein: ASSLNRGHSPLH

J gene: TRBJ2-7
V gene: TRBV4-3
D gene: TRBD1
CDR3 protein: ASSPDPTGLYEQY

J gene: TRBJ2-7
V gene: TRBV5-1
D gene: .
CDR3 protein: ASSPEGIWGDEQY

J gene: TRBJ1-4
V gene: TRBV6-5
D gene: TRBD1
CDR3 protein: ASSTRDRDEKLF

J gene: TRBJ2-1
V gene: TRBV28
D gene: .
CDR3 protein: ASCLLGAGYNEQF

J gene: TRBJ2-1
V gene: TRBV4-1
D gene: .
CDR3 protein: ASSQDSRGYSYNEQF

J gene: TRBJ1-4
V gene: TRBV5-6
D gene: .
CDR3 protein: ASSQTGSGEKLF

J gene: TRBJ1-2
V gene: TRBV28
D gene: .
CDR3 protein: ASSLQGAYYGYT

J gene: TRBJ2-7
V gene: TRBV5-1
D gene: TRBD2
CDR3 protein: ASSEKTPGTSGSWYEQY